Sequencing of this TCR beta chain was carried out in a study of blood T cell repertoires in COVID-19. The trim removed 4 bases at V and 9 bases at J, leaving 9 bases unmatched. Germline CDR1 and CDR2: MNHEY and SVGAGI. CDR3 length: 14 residues. Assay used: immunoSEQ multiplex PCR; TCRdb lists only in-frame clones, some missing. This repertoire shows fewer than 200,000 clones, approximately 80% found once; its top ten account for approximately 15%. Across 20 to 25 US areas, participants ranged in age from roughly 18 to 95 years. This clone was found once. The sequenced sample consisted of PBMCs or T cells enriched from blood (not recorded which). The J gene is TRBJ2-3, the V gene TRBV6-5; 8 nucleotides agree with TRBD1. This receptor was obtained from a woman between 50 and 59 years old who had recovered from COVID-19. CDR3 loop: CASSFGQGRQTQYF. In DNA, the CDR3 is TGTGCCAGCAGTTTCGGACAGGGCCGTCAGACGCAGTATTTT.